One sample yielded the 18 T cell receptor beta chains listed below, sequenced in a study of T cell responses to AZD1222 COVID-19 vaccine. Profiled with immunoSEQ multiplex PCR; TCRdb holds only in-frame clones, not every one. The data contain some 180,000 clones, approximately 93% of them singletons. Sequencing was performed on peripheral blood, taken 28 days after the second AZD1222 dose. These receptors were collected from an adult who received the AZD1222 COVID-19 vaccine.

The rearrangement uses TRBV4-1 and TRBJ2-7; D remains unclear. Germline V CDR1 and CDR2: MGHRA, YSYEKL. The CDR3 consists of 15 residues. Trimming removed 2 bases at V and 3 bases at J, with 14 bases between. CDR3 in DNA: TGCGCCAGCAGCCAAACTTCAGGTGGGATCTACGAGCAGTACTTC. It encodes CASSQTSGGIYEQYF.

The chain couples TRBV2 to TRBJ1-3; D gene ambiguous. V was trimmed by 7 bases and J by 5 bases, leaving 6 bases between them. CDR1 is SNHLY and CDR2 is FYNNEI in the germline V gene. The CDR3 contains 11 residues. The CDR3 reads CASNLRNTIYF. CDR3 nucleotide sequence: TGTGCCAGCAATCTCCGAAACACCATATATTTT. The full variable domain, with the rest looked up from reference TRBV2 and TRBJ1-3, is EPEVTQTPSHQVTQMGQEVILRCVPISNHLYFYWYRQILGQKVEFLVSFYNNEISEKSEIFDDQFSVERPDGSNFTLKIRSTKLEDSAMYFCASNLRNTIYFGEGSWLTVV.

This CDR3 is CASRRSTVSPLHF. The CDR3 DNA is TGTGCCAGCAGGCGAAGCACCGTTTCACCCCTCCACTTT. The rearrangement uses TRBV27 and TRBJ1-6; D ambiguous. V was shortened by 6 bases and J by 9 bases, with 12 bases between the two germline ends. CDR3 length equals 13 residues. CDR1 and CDR2 from the germline V gene are MNHEY and SMNVEV (reference sequence).

Comments on this clone: Other nucleotide sequences from this sample produce the same CDR3. The CDR3: CASSIRGDQPQHF. The DNA of the CDR3 is TGTGCCAGTAGTATCCGGGGAGATCAGCCCCAGCATTTT. This chain uses TRBV19 with TRBJ1-5; unclear D gene. The CDR3 has 13 residues. The germline gives CDR1 LNHDA, CDR2 SQIVND (reference sequence). The V end lost 3 bases, the J end lost 5 bases, and 8 bases lay between the germline ends.

This clone was found a few times. V is TRBV4-2 and J is TRBJ2-1; D perhaps matches TRBD1 (6 bases). The CDR3 sequence is 14 residues long. Germline lookup yields CDR1 LGHNA and CDR2 YNFKEQ. The V end was cut by 1 base, the J end by 5 bases, with 9 bases between. CDR3 bases: TGTGCCAGCAGCCAAGTAAGGACAGACAATGAGCAGTTCTTC. Translating it yields CASSQVRTDNEQFF.

The J gene is TRBJ1-2, the V gene TRBV12-3 or TRBV12-4; 7 bases align to TRBD1. The CDR3 runs 12 residues. Losses at the gene ends were 5 bases for V and 8 bases for J; bases not matched to a gene: 5. In DNA, the CDR3 is TGTGCCAGCAGTCACACAGGGGTAGGCTACACCTTC. Protein product: CASSHTGVGYTF.

Regarding this clone: Other DNA variants within this sample encode the same CDR3. The J gene is TRBJ2-7, the V gene TRBV10-1, with D hard to call. V was clipped by 6 bases and J by 4 bases, with 7 bases between them. Per germline, CDR1 WNHNN and CDR2 SYGVQD (reference sequence). This CDR3 has 11 residues. The chain's CDR3 is CASSAGYEQYF. The CDR3 DNA follows: TGCGCCAGCAGCGCAGGATACGAGCAGTACTTC.

The V and J genes are TRBV11-2 and TRBJ2-1; the D gene is possibly TRBD2 (6 bases). V was shortened by 5 bases and J by 0 bases, with 17 bases between the two germline ends. This CDR3 region has 17 residues. Germline V gene data show CDR1 as SGHAT and CDR2 as FQNNGV. This chain's CDR3 is CASSPRDFSSSYNEQFF. CDR3 DNA: TGTGCCAGCAGCCCAAGGGACTTTTCCAGCTCCTACAATGAGCAGTTCTTC. Variable domain in full (rest from reference TRBV11-2 and TRBJ2-1): EAGVAQSPRYKIIEKRQSVAFWCNPISGHATLYWYQQILGQGPKLLIQFQNNGVVDDSQLPKDRFSAERLKGVDSTLKIQPAKLEDSAVYLCASSPRDFSSSYNEQFFGPGTRLTVL.

This clone was found once. DNA of the CDR3: TGTGCCAGCAGCTTAGGACCTCCCGGGGGGCCCACAGATACGCAGTATTTT. Residues: CASSLGPPGGPTDTQYF. This chain connects TRBV7-2 to TRBJ2-3, with a tentative D call TRBD2 (7 bases). The germline V and J ends were trimmed by 1 base and 2 bases, with 16 bases remaining between them. The germline gives CDR1 SGHTA, CDR2 FQGNSA. The CDR3 loop spans 17 amino acids.

The chain uses TRBV4-3 and TRBJ2-1; 7 bases fit TRBD2. In germline, CDR1 is LGHNA, CDR2 YSLEER. CDR3 length: 17 amino acids. The V gene end was trimmed by 0 bases and the J gene end by 2 bases; junction bases not matched to a gene: 7. The CDR3 loop reads CASSQDLTGGTYNEQFF. The CDR3 nucleotides read TGCGCCAGCAGCCAAGACCTTACGGGGGGTACCTACAATGAGCAGTTCTTC.

As to this clone: Other DNA sequences within the sample encode an identical CDR3. The rearrangement joins TRBV18 to TRBJ2-2, with a weak D call TRBD1 (6 bases). This CDR3 is built from 15 residues. Germline CDR1 is KGHSH and CDR2 is LQKENI. The V end was cut by 1 base, the J end by 1 base, with 7 bases between. The CDR3 protein is CASSPQGVNTGELFF. The DNA of the CDR3 is TGTGCCAGCTCACCACAGGGGGTGAACACCGGGGAGCTGTTTTTT.

The chain combines TRBV19 with TRBJ1-6; no reliable D call. The CDR3 spans 13 residues. CDR1 is LNHDA and CDR2 is SQIVND in the germline V gene (reference sequence). V lost 0 bases, J lost 9 bases, and 6 bases lay in between. For the CDR3, the DNA is TGTGCCAGTAGTATAGATTCCGGTTCACCCCTCCACTTT. Translating it yields CASSIDSGSPLHF.

Written as DNA, the CDR3 is TGTGCCAGCAGCTTAGTCTACGGGGAGCTGTTTTTT. The encoded protein is CASSLVYGELFF. V usage is TRBV7-9 and J usage is TRBJ2-2; D gene unclear. This CDR3 is 12 amino acids long. V lost 1 base to trimming and J lost 7 bases, with 4 bases between them. Germline CDR1 reads SEHNR; CDR2 reads FQNEAQ (reference sequence).

The chain recombines TRBV5-1 with TRBJ2-1, with 13 bases matching TRBD2. The CDR3 totals 17 residues. The ends lost 3 bases at V and 9 bases at J; junction bases unmatched: 12. Germline CDR1 is SGHRS and CDR2 is YFSETQ. Here the CDR3 reads CASSSLGLAGVQGEQFF. The CDR3 DNA sequence: TGCGCCAGCAGCTCTCTAGGACTAGCGGGAGTACAGGGTGAGCAGTTCTTC.

The chain has TRBV27 and TRBJ2-7; the match to TRBD1 covers 8 bases. V lost 9 bases and J lost 3; bases outside the gene matches: 16. Germline V gives CDR1 MNHEY, CDR2 SMNVEV (reference sequence). The length of the CDR3 is 16 residues. CDR3 sequence: CASSPYGTGRFYEQYF. The CDR3 DNA reads TGTGCCAGTAGCCCATACGGGACAGGTCGCTTCTACGAGCAGTACTTC.

The chain has TRBV5-4 and TRBJ2-6; D is tentatively TRBD1 or TRBD2 (5 bases each). V lost 9 bases to trimming and J lost 0 bases, with 16 bases between them. The germline CDR1 and CDR2 sequences are SGHNT and YYREEE (reference sequence). This CDR3 contains 16 residues. The CDR3 DNA reads as TGTGCCAACCGGGGCTTAGGCAGCTCTGGGGCCAACGTCCTGACTTTC. As protein: CANRGLGSSGANVLTF.

The gene calls are TRBV29-1 and TRBJ2-1, with 8 positions matching TRBD1. Germline CDR1 SQVTM, CDR2 ANQGSEA. J lost 6 bases, V lost 4 bases, and 14 bases had no gene match. This CDR3 is 16 amino acids long. The CDR3 DNA reads as TGCAGCGTTGCTTGGAGGGGGCAGGGGGCAGTCAATGAGCAGTTCTTC. This codes for CSVAWRGQGAVNEQFF.

The V and J genes are TRBV9 and TRBJ2-3, with 9 positions matching TRBD2. V lost 4 bases to trimming and J lost 4 bases; unmatched junction nucleotides: 16. CDR1 is SGDLS and CDR2 is YYNGEE in the germline V gene. The CDR3 has 18 amino acids. Written as DNA, the CDR3 is TGTGCCAGCAGCACACAGAGGAAATCTAGCGGGAACGCAGATACGCAGTATTTT. Its protein product is CASSTQRKSSGNADTQYF.